Below are 22 T cell receptor beta chains sequenced from a single sample in a study of blood T cell repertoires in COVID-19. Method: immunoSEQ multiplex PCR; TCRdb's copy keeps in-frame clones and lacks some. The sample lists approximately 280,000 clones, around 89% seen once, with around 1.7% in the top ten. The sample was PBMCs or T cells enriched from blood (not recorded which). The receptors were sampled from a woman aged 18-30 years with acute COVID-19.

The V call is TRBV5-1, the J call TRBJ2-7, with D perhaps TRBD2 (6 bases). V lost 0 bases to trimming and J lost 6 bases, with 16 bases between them. This CDR3 has 15 residues. Germline CDR1 is SGHRS and CDR2 is YFSETQ. CDR3 in DNA: TGCGCCAGCAGCTTGGAGGTTAGCGGAGTCTCCGAGCAGTACTTC. Translated, it gives CASSLEVSGVSEQYF.

V and J are TRBV2 and TRBJ1-1; unclear D gene. The V gene lost 2 bases and the J gene lost 9 bases, with 10 bases spanning the gap. The CDR3 is 12 residues long. CDR1 and CDR2 (germline): SNHLY, FYNNEI. CDR3 nucleotides: TGTGCCAGCAGTGAATTGGGCCTGCAAGCTTTCTTT. It translates to CASSELGLQAFF.

The rearrangement links TRBV19 to TRBJ2-1; 14 bases match TRBD2. This CDR3 comprises 17 residues. Germline V lookup: CDR1 LNHDA, CDR2 SQIVND (reference sequence). V lost 4 bases and J lost 7; bases outside the gene matches: 9. The CDR3 DNA follows: TGTGCCAGTAGTACGATATCCGGGACTAGCGGGAGTAATGAGCAGTTCTTC. It is translated as CASSTISGTSGSNEQFF.

The CDR3 nucleotides read TGTGCCAGCAGTCTAGCGGGAGGGCCACACAATGAGCAGTTCTTC. It specifies CASSLAGGPHNEQFF. The chain couples TRBV6-5 to TRBJ2-1, with TRBD2 identical over 12 bases. The CDR3 is made up of 15 amino acids. V shed 5 bases, J shed 5 bases, and the junction held 4 bases outside the gene matches. CDR1 and CDR2 (germline): MNHEY, SVGAGI.

CDR3 loop: CASSLRGGLARNEQFF. The CDR3, as DNA: TGTGCCAGCAGCTTAAGGGGGGGACTAGCGCGGAATGAGCAGTTCTTC. The chain employs TRBV11-2 and TRBJ2-1; 10 nucleotides line up with TRBD2. Trimming took 2 bases from V and 7 from J; bases not matched to a gene: 8. This CDR3 has 16 residues. Germline CDR1 is SGHAT and CDR2 is FQNNGV.

The chain carries TRBV7-6 and TRBJ2-1, with 14 nucleotides matching TRBD2. CDR1 is SGHVS and CDR2 is FNYEAQ in the germline V gene. The CDR3 loop spans 19 amino acids. V lost 4 bases to trimming and J lost 2 bases; unmatched junction nucleotides: 10. The CDR3 region is CASSSGLAGAHPPYNEQFF. CDR3 DNA sequence: TGTGCCAGCAGCTCGGGACTAGCGGGAGCCCACCCCCCCTACAATGAGCAGTTCTTC.

The J gene is TRBJ2-1, the V gene TRBV5-1; 8 bases align to TRBD2. The CDR3 contains 17 residues. V lost 1 base and J lost 6; bases outside the gene matches: 12. Germline CDR1 SGHRS, CDR2 YFSETQ. The CDR3 loop is CASSLRVAAGGGNEQFF. CDR3 in DNA: TGCGCCAGCAGCTTGAGAGTAGCCGCGGGAGGAGGCAATGAGCAGTTCTTC.

This chain uses TRBV7-2 with TRBJ2-4; the match to TRBD2 covers 15 bases. This CDR3 contains 17 residues. The germline CDR1 and CDR2 sequences are SGHTA and FQGNSA. V dropped 4 bases and J dropped 1; count of bases not matched to a gene: 2. CDR3: CASSSGLAGGAKNIQYF. DNA for the CDR3: TGTGCCAGCAGCTCGGGACTAGCGGGAGGTGCCAAAAACATTCAGTACTTC.

This sequence joins TRBV30 and TRBJ2-5; tentatively, D is TRBD2 (5 bases). Trimming removed 1 base from V and 5 bases from J, with 8 bases in between. Germline CDR1 and CDR2: GTSNPN and SVGIG (reference sequence). The CDR3 is 12 amino acids. DNA of the CDR3: TGTGCCTGGAGTGGAGGGAAGGAGACCCAGTACTTC. Protein sequence: CAWSGGKETQYF.

On this clone itself: One junction end disagrees with the germline gene, perhaps due to a read error. The chain has TRBV6-2 or TRBV6-3 and TRBJ2-1; 10 bases are a match to TRBD2. CDR3 length: 15 residues. Germline V gives CDR1 MNHEY, CDR2 SVGEGT. CDR3 sequence: CASSWTSGSYSEQFF. CDR3 coding DNA: TGTGCCAGCAGTTGGACTAGCGGATCTTACAGTGAGCAGTTCTTC.

The rearrangement links TRBV4-3 to TRBJ2-2, with TRBD2 identical over 7 bases. V lost 4 bases and J lost 5; bases outside the gene matches: 10. CDR1 and CDR2 from the germline V gene are LGHNA and YSLEER. CDR3 size: 16 residues. CDR3 bases: TGCGCCAGCAGCCTTCACCGGGAGGAGGGGACCGGGGAGCTGTTTTTT. It encodes CASSLHREEGTGELFF.

This sequence joins TRBV5-1 and TRBJ2-5; the match to TRBD1 covers 10 bases. The trim removed 3 bases at V and 5 bases at J, leaving 10 bases unmatched. The CDR3 totals 16 residues. In germline, CDR1 is SGHRS, CDR2 YFSETQ. DNA for the CDR3: TGCGCCAGCAGCTGGAGACAGGGGGCGCTGGGGGAGACCCAGTACTTC. Encoded protein: CASSWRQGALGETQYF.

The J gene is TRBJ2-1, the V gene TRBV27; tentative D call: TRBD1 (6 bases). Germline V gives CDR1 MNHEY, CDR2 SMNVEV (reference sequence). V was trimmed by 3 bases and J by 1 base, leaving 13 bases between them. The CDR3 length is 16 residues. The CDR3: CASSFLSTGSYNEQFF. In DNA form, the CDR3 reads TGTGCCAGCAGTTTCCTATCTACAGGGTCCTACAATGAGCAGTTCTTC.

The rearrangement joins TRBV27 to TRBJ1-1; 8 bases are shared with TRBD1. Germline CDR1 and CDR2: MNHEY and SMNVEV (reference sequence). This CDR3 spans 14 amino acids. V shed 6 bases and J 1 base; nucleotides not matched to a gene: 4. For the CDR3, the DNA is TGTGCCAGCAGGGACGGGACAGGGAACACTGAAGCTTTCTTT. Translating it yields CASRDGTGNTEAFF.

The rearrangement joins TRBV11-2 to TRBJ2-3, with TRBD1 identical over 9 bases. Germline V gene lookup returns CDR1 SGHAT and CDR2 FQNNGV. There are 16 residues in the CDR3. After removal of 5 bases from V and 2 bases from J, the junction contained 8 bases not matched to a gene. This chain's CDR3 is CASSAHRGHLTDTQYF. In nucleotides, the CDR3 is TGTGCCAGCAGCGCTCACAGGGGGCACCTCACAGATACGCAGTATTTT.

A word on this clone: Other DNA sequences in this sample translate to the same CDR3. The chain joins TRBV28 to TRBJ2-7, with D perhaps matching TRBD2 (6 bases). V lost 3 bases and J lost 5, with 14 bases in between. This CDR3 contains 14 residues. The germline V gene encodes CDR1 MDHEN and CDR2 SYDVKM. CDR3: CASSLSGSSHEQYF. CDR3 sequence (DNA): TGTGCCAGCAGTTTGTCCGGGAGTTCCCACGAGCAGTACTTC.

Regarding this clone: Other DNA sequences from this sample encode an identical CDR3 as well. V gene TRBV11-3 combines with J gene TRBJ2-5; D is unresolved. Germline loops: CDR1 SGHNT, CDR2 YENEEA. Deletions cut 3 bases from V and 2 bases from J, with 7 bases between. This CDR3 is 13 amino acids long. This CDR3 is CASSLSQQETQYF. CDR3 nucleotides: TGTGCCAGCAGCTTGAGTCAACAAGAGACCCAGTACTTC.

This chain connects TRBV7-2 to TRBJ2-2, with unresolved D. V was clipped by 3 bases and J by 4 bases, with 12 bases between them. Looked up from germline, CDR1 is SGHTA and CDR2 is FQGNSA. There are 15 residues in the CDR3. In DNA form, the CDR3 reads TGTGCCAGCAGCTTGGGCAGGCCCCGCACCGGGGAGCTGTTTTTT. This sequence encodes CASSLGRPRTGELFF.

The chain links TRBV24-1 to TRBJ2-1; 7 nucleotides align to TRBD2. V shed 4 bases, J shed 2 bases, and the junction held 4 bases outside the gene matches. The CDR3 loop spans 15 amino acids. CDR1 and CDR2 (germline): KGHDR, SFDVKD. CDR3 sequence: CATSDAGEAYNEQFF. As DNA, the CDR3 is TGTGCCACCAGTGACGCGGGAGAGGCCTACAATGAGCAGTTCTTC.

This rearrangement joins TRBV11-2 to TRBJ1-3, with D possibly TRBD1 on 5 matching bases. The CDR3 is 17 residues long. CDR1 and CDR2 from the germline V gene are SGHAT and FQNNGV. V lost 5 bases and J lost 0, with 17 bases in between. The CDR3 loop reads CASSPVGAPSSGNTIYF. Written as DNA, the CDR3 is TGTGCCAGCAGCCCTGTTGGGGCACCGAGCTCTGGAAACACCATATATTTT.

The rearrangement uses TRBV10-3 and TRBJ1-2, with 8 nucleotides matching TRBD1. The CDR3 is 14 residues long. J was trimmed by 3 bases and V by 10 bases; bases with no gene match: 10. Germline CDR1 reads ENHRY; CDR2 reads SYGVKD. Here the CDR3 reads CATFGGQGDYGYTF. The CDR3, as DNA: TGTGCCACCTTTGGCGGACAGGGAGACTATGGCTACACCTTC.

The chain recombines TRBV19 with TRBJ2-7; 9 bases are shared with TRBD1. Germline lookup yields CDR1 LNHDA and CDR2 SQIVND (reference sequence). V was pared by 3 bases and J by 1 base, with 4 bases of the junction left unmatched. The length of the CDR3 is 15 residues. The CDR3 reads CASSISTGGSYEQYF. The CDR3 nucleotides read TGTGCCAGTAGTATCTCGACAGGGGGGTCCTACGAGCAGTACTTC. Variable domain in full (rest from reference TRBV19 and TRBJ2-7): DGGITQSPKYLFRKEGQNVTLSCEQNLNHDAMYWYRQDPGQGLRLIYYSQIVNDFQKGDIAEGYSVSREKKESFPLTVTSAQKNPTAFYLCASSISTGGSYEQYFGPGTRLTVT.